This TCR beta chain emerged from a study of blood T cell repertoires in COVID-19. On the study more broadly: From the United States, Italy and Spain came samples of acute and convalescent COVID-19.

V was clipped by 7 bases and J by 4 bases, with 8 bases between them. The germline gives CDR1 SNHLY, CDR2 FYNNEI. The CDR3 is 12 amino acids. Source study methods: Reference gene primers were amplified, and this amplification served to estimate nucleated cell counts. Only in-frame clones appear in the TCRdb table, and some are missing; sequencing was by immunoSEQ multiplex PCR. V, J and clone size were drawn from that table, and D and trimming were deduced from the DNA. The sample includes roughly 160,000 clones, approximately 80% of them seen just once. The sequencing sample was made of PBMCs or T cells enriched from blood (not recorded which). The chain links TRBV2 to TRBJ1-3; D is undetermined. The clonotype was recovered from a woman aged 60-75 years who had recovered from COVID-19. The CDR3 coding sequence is TGTGCCAGCACGCGTGAGGGAAACACCATATATTTT. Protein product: CASTREGNTIYF.